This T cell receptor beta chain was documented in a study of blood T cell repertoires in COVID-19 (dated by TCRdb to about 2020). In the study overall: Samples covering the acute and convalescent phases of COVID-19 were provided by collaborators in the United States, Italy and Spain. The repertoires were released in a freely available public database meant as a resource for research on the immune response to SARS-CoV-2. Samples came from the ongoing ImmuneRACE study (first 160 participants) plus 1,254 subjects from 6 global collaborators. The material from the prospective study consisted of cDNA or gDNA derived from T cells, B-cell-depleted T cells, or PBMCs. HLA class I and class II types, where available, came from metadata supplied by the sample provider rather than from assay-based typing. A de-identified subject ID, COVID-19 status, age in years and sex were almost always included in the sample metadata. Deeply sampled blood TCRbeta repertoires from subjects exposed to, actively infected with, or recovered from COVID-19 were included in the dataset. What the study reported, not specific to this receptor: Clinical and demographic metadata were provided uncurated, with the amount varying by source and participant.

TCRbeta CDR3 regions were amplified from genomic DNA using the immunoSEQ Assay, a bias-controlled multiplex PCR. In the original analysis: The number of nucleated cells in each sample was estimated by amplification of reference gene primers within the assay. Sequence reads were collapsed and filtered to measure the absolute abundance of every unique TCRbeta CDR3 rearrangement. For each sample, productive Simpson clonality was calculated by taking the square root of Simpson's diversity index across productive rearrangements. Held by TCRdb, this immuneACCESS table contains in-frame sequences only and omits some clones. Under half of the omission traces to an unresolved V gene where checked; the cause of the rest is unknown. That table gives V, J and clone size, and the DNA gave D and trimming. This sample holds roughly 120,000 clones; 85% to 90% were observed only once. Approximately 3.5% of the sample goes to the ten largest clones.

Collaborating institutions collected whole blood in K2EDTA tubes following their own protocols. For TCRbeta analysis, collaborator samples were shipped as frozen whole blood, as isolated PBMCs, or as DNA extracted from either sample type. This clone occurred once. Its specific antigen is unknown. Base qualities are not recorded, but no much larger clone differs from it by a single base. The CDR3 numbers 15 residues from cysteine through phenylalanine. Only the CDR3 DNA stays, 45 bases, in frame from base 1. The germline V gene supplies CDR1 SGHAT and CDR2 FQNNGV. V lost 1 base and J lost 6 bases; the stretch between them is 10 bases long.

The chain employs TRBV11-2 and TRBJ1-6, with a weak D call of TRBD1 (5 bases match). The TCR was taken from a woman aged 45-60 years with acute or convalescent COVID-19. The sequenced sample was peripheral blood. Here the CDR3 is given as CASSLGQGSNSPLHF. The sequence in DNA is TGTGCCAGCAGCTTAGGCCAGGGTAGTAATTCACCCCTCCACTTT. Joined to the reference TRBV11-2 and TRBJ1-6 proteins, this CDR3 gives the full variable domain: EAGVAQSPRYKIIEKRQSVAFWCNPISGHATLYWYQQILGQGPKLLIQFQNNGVVDDSQLPKDRFSAERLKGVDSTLKIQPAKLEDSAVYLCASSLGQGSNSPLHFGNGTRLTVT.